This T cell receptor beta chain came from a study of blood T cell repertoires in COVID-19. Study at large: Whether acute or convalescent, the COVID-19 samples came from the United States, Italy and Spain. T cells, B-cell-depleted T cells, or PBMCs supplied cDNA or gDNA.

Per the original data handling: Reference gene primer amplification yielded estimated nucleated cell counts. The protocol was immunoSEQ multiplex PCR, while the TCRdb copy is restricted to in-frame clones and leaves out a portion. V and J calls and clone size follow that table, whereas D and trimming were derived from the DNA. The sample has about 190,000 clones; under 90% are singletons. The V segment lost 10 bases and the J segment 7 bases; nucleotides outside the gene matches: 9. The V gene's germline CDR1 is LNHDA and CDR2 SQIVND (reference sequence). This CDR3 comprises 14 residues. Sequencing was performed on peripheral blood. The origin of this receptor is a man aged 30 to 39 with active or convalescent COVID-19. The chain uses TRBV19 and TRBJ1-6; TRBD1 aligns across 8 bases. CDR3 nucleotides: TGTGCCACCTCCACAGGGGGTAACAATTCACCCCTCCACTTT. Amino acids: CATSTGGNNSPLHF. The entire variable domain, with the rest obtained from reference TRBV19 and TRBJ1-6, is as follows: DGGITQSPKYLFRKEGQNVTLSCEQNLNHDAMYWYRQDPGQGLRLIYYSQIVNDFQKGDIAEGYSVSREKKESFPLTVTSAQKNPTAFYLCATSTGGNNSPLHFGNGTRLTVT.